The next 2 T cell receptor beta chains were all read from a single sample in a study of cytomegalovirus exposure and HLA in healthy donors. PCR involved 60 Vbeta and 13 Jbeta primers. Libraries were prepared by immunoSEQ multiplex PCR; TCRdb keeps only in-frame clonotypes and omits some of them. The data show 110,000 to 150,000 clones, roughly 68% seen once. The sequenced sample consisted of PBMCs. The receptors derive from a man aged 55 to 70 in good health and CMV-seronegative.

This clone has a handful of counts. This chain uses TRBV27 with TRBJ2-1; TRBD2 might be the D (6 bases). V lost 2 bases and J lost 4, with 18 bases in between. The germline gives CDR1 MNHEY, CDR2 SMNVEV (reference sequence). This CDR3 contains 17 residues. The CDR3 spells CASSLRGLLPEYNEQFF. The CDR3 DNA reads TGTGCCAGCAGTTTAAGGGGACTGCTCCCTGAATACAATGAGCAGTTCTTC.

The rearrangement joins TRBV6-5 to TRBJ2-5, with 9 bases aligning to TRBD1. Near its end, the DNA agrees better with TRBJ2-7, so the J call may be wrong. CDR3 length: 16 residues. The germline CDR1 and CDR2 sequences are MNHEY and SVGAGI. CDR3 DNA sequence: TGTGCCAGCAGTTACTCCGGGACAGGGACCCCCTACGAGCAGTACTTC. Translating gives CASSYSGTGTPYEQYF.